This T cell receptor beta chain was found in a study of vaccination and CD4 T cells after COVID-19. Study as a whole: SARS-CoV-2, HCoV-NL63, HCoV-OC43 and HCoV-229E supplied the overlapping spike peptides used to stimulate cells. Regarding the study as a whole: Relatively small numbers of convalescent patients were studied, with no early post-infection timepoints included.

As concerns this clonotype: Its antigen is still unknown.

With the Oncomine TCR Beta short-read assay, DNA from cultured CD4+ T cells was sequenced. TCRdb itself ran the PCR reads through MiXCR, one entry per CDR3 protein. This table holds more than 25,000 distinct CDR3 sequences, about 66% found once. Treatment specified: roughly 10-day PBMC culture with coronavirus spike peptide pools or control peptides (ViraFEST assay). Fresh medium (containing IL-2) replaced half the medium on days 3 and 7. The CDR3 loop spans 15 amino acids. J gave up 7 bases and V 4 bases, and 14 bases lay outside the gene matches. In germline, CDR1 is DFQATT, CDR2 SNEGSKA (reference sequence).

The input for sequencing was CD4+ T cells from blood, cultured in vitro, taken after SARS-CoV-2 vaccination. This sequence was found in a human donor who received a COVID-19 vaccine. V gene TRBV20-1 combines with J gene TRBJ2-3; TRBD2 matches 7 bases. CDR3 region: CSAKSGNLWANTQYF. In nucleotides, the CDR3 is TGCAGTGCTAAGAGCGGGAACCTTTGGGCGAATACGCAGTATTTT.